The 15 T cell receptor beta chains reported below all come from one sample, sequenced in a study of cytomegalovirus exposure and HLA in healthy donors. The PCR employed 60 Vbeta primers together with 13 Jbeta primers. The data were produced by immunoSEQ multiplex PCR, yet TCRdb's version contains in-frame clones alone and is incomplete. The profile shows some 170,000 clones, roughly 81% of them singletons. Sequencing was carried out using PBMCs. These receptor sequences come from a woman under 30 in good health and CMV-seropositive.

The chain joins TRBV7-6 to TRBJ2-3, with unresolved D. V was cut by 2 bases and J by 3 bases, with 27 bases left in between. This CDR3 has 20 residues. CDR1 is SGHVS, CDR2 FNYEAQ, per germline. CDR3 nucleotides: TGTGCCAGCAGCTTAAGGAGCTGGATGGATGTCCTATGGAGAACAGATACGCAGTATTTT. The encoded protein is CASSLRSWMDVLWRTDTQYF. Filled out from reference TRBV7-6 and TRBJ2-3, the complete variable domain reads GAGVSQSPRYKVTKRGQDVALRCDPISGHVSLYWYRQALGQGPEFLTYFNYEAQQDKSGLPNDRFSAERPEGSISTLTIQRTEQRDSAMYRCASSLRSWMDVLWRTDTQYFGPGTRLTVL.

The V and J genes are TRBV28 and TRBJ2-5; TRBD2 agrees at 15 bases. The J segment lost 4 bases and the V segment lost 5 bases, leaving 11 bases of the junction unmatched. Germline values: CDR1 MDHEN, CDR2 SYDVKM. This CDR3 contains 18 residues. The CDR3 nucleotides are TGTGCCAGCAGTCCCGGGACTAGCGGGGGGAACACCGCAGAGACCCAGTACTTC. It encodes CASSPGTSGGNTAETQYF.

J is TRBJ2-7 and V is TRBV5-1; D possibly corresponds to TRBD2 (6 bases). This CDR3 region has 16 residues. The germline V gene encodes CDR1 SGHRS and CDR2 YFSETQ. Trimming removed 0 bases from V and 2 bases from J, with 15 bases in between. The CDR3 bases are TGCGCCAGCAGCTTGGCCGGAGTTGGAGGGGCCTACGAGCAGTACTTC. Protein sequence: CASSLAGVGGAYEQYF.

The chain carries TRBV9 and TRBJ1-1; D not certain. The CDR3 consists of 13 residues. Germline CDR1 reads SGDLS; CDR2 reads YYNGEE. V gave up 3 bases and J gave up 2 bases, with 8 bases separating them. The CDR3 sequence: CASSGNSNTEAFF. CDR3 coding DNA: TGTGCCAGCAGCGGCAACAGCAACACTGAAGCTTTCTTT.

This clone came up a few times. The junction departs from the called germline gene at one end, perhaps through a read error. Other DNA sequences from this sample encode an identical CDR3 as well. V and J are TRBV5-4 and TRBJ1-1; 7 bases are a match to TRBD1. Germline CDR1 and CDR2: SGHNT and YYREEE (reference sequence). This CDR3 is 13 amino acids long. For the CDR3, the DNA is TGCGCCAGCAGCTTGGGGACAGAGGGTGAAGCTTTCTTT. Protein: CASSLGTEGEAFF.

CDR3 nucleotide sequence: TGTGCCAGCCAGACACAGTACCAAGAGACCCAGTACTTC. The encoded protein is CASQTQYQETQYF. The chain uses TRBV6-1 and TRBJ2-5; D uncertain. There are 13 residues in the CDR3. The germline V gene has CDR1 MNHNS and CDR2 SASEGT. V lost 8 bases and J 0 bases, leaving 10 bases between the germline ends.

The table lists this clone with a few counts. V usage is TRBV18 and J usage is TRBJ1-5, with D perhaps matching TRBD1 (5 bases). Germline CDR1 KGHSH, CDR2 LQKENI. Deletions cut 1 base from V and 4 bases from J, with 8 bases between. The CDR3 consists of 14 residues. The chain's CDR3 is CASSPRQGNQPQHF. In DNA, the CDR3 is TGTGCCAGCTCACCACGGCAGGGTAATCAGCCCCAGCATTTT.

The V gene is TRBV19, the J gene TRBJ2-1, with 7 bases that match TRBD2. The CDR3 runs to 15 residues. Trimming cost V 0 bases and J 3 bases; bases outside gene matches: 2. Germline assignment: CDR1 LNHDA and CDR2 SQIVND (reference sequence). CDR3 in amino acids: CASSIEAGSYNEQFF. The CDR3 nucleotides are TGTGCCAGTAGTATAGAAGCGGGAAGCTACAATGAGCAGTTCTTC.

The chain links TRBV6-1 to TRBJ2-7; TRBD1 matches at 7 bases. Trimming took 5 bases from V and 3 from J; bases not matched to a gene: 10. This CDR3 contains 15 residues. Germline V gene lookup returns CDR1 MNHNS and CDR2 SASEGT. The CDR3 loop is CASSPGQAPYYEQYF. The CDR3 DNA reads as TGTGCCAGCAGTCCCGGACAGGCGCCTTACTACGAGCAGTACTTC.

The chain couples TRBV7-9 to TRBJ2-5; D gene unclear. The CDR3 sequence is 13 residues long. The germline V gene has CDR1 SEHNR and CDR2 FQNEAQ (reference sequence). V lost 1 base and J lost 2, with 5 bases in between. The CDR3 region is CASSLGTQETQYF. CDR3 nucleotide sequence: TGTGCCAGCAGCTTAGGCACACAAGAGACCCAGTACTTC.

This chain joins TRBV7-9 and TRBJ2-5; weak D call: TRBD2 (5 bases). The CDR3 sequence is 15 residues long. Trimming stripped 5 bases from V and 5 bases from J, with 18 bases between. Looked up from germline, CDR1 is SEHNR and CDR2 is FQNEAQ (reference sequence). The CDR3 DNA reads TGTGCCAGCAGCCCCGGAGGACCGACCGTCGAGACCCAGTACTTC. This gives the protein CASSPGGPTVETQYF.

This chain joins TRBV6-1 and TRBJ2-1; D unresolved. Trimming took 4 bases from V and 0 from J, leaving 13 bases between them. Germline CDR1 is MNHNS and CDR2 is SASEGT. This CDR3 comprises 16 residues. CDR3 sequence: CASSASPWSSYNEQFF. Here the CDR3 DNA reads TGTGCCAGCAGTGCGAGTCCTTGGAGCTCCTACAATGAGCAGTTCTTC.

The chain couples TRBV7-2 to TRBJ1-5, with D possibly matching TRBD1 (5 bases). Germline V gene data show CDR1 as SGHTA and CDR2 as FQGNSA. This CDR3 comprises 17 residues. V was shortened by 2 bases and J by 2 bases, with 16 bases between the two germline ends. CDR3 DNA sequence: TGTGCCAGCAGCTTACGTGGCGGGGCCGGGGGCAATCAGCCCCAGCATTTT. It translates to CASSLRGGAGGNQPQHF.

Here the CDR3 DNA reads TGCGCCAGCAGCTTGCTAGGACAGGGGGATGAAAAACTGTTTTTT. As protein: CASSLLGQGDEKLFF. The chain couples TRBV5-1 to TRBJ1-4; 10 bases fit TRBD1. Germline CDR1 and CDR2: SGHRS and YFSETQ. The CDR3 totals 15 residues. V shed 1 base and J 6 bases; nucleotides not matched to a gene: 3. Complete variable domain (other parts from reference TRBV5-1 and TRBJ1-4): KAGVTQTPRYLIKTRGQQVTLSCSPISGHRSVSWYQQTPGQGLQFLFEYFSETQRNKGNFPGRFSGRQFSNSRSEMNVSTLELGDSALYLCASSLLGQGDEKLFFGSGTQLSVL.

CDR3 amino acids: CASSGPSRALSQDTQYF. CDR3 in DNA: TGTGCCAGTAGTGGGCCGTCCAGGGCCCTATCCCAGGATACGCAGTATTTT. The rearrangement joins TRBV19 to TRBJ2-3; perhaps TRBD1 as D (5 bases). Deletions cut 5 bases from V and 6 bases from J, with 24 bases between. From germline, CDR1 is LNHDA and CDR2 SQIVND (reference sequence). The CDR3 is made up of 17 amino acids.